This entry lists 17 T cell receptor beta chains sequenced from one sample in a study of blood T cell repertoires in COVID-19 (TCRdb year 2020). The library was prepared using the immunoSEQ multiplex PCR assay. Entries here come from immuneACCESS through TCRdb and include only in-frame sequences with V and J called. Some clones fail to appear in such tables; in the studies checked, an unresolved V gene covers under half of the shortfall, and the cause of the remainder is unknown. This sample has about 250,000 clones in its table, and 85% to 90% of those were observed once. Around 0.84% of the sample rests with the top ten. Source material: peripheral blood. The origin of the receptors is a man younger than 45 with acute or convalescent COVID-19.

The V call is TRBV19, the J call TRBJ2-6; maybe TRBD1 (5 bases). CDR3 length: 16 amino acids. Germline-derived CDR1 and CDR2 are LNHDA and SQIVND (reference sequence). The V gene lost 6 bases and the J gene lost 0 bases, with 12 bases spanning the gap. This CDR3 reads CASRFVGRSGANVLTF. The CDR3 DNA reads as TGTGCCAGTAGGTTTGTGGGGCGCTCTGGGGCCAACGTCCTGACTTTC.

This sequence joins TRBV6-5 and TRBJ2-3; D is perhaps TRBD2 (7 bases). The length of the CDR3 is 14 residues. The ends were cut back, 2 bases at V and 6 bases at J, with 12 bases in the middle. Per germline, CDR1 MNHEY and CDR2 SVGAGI. The chain's CDR3 is CASSYPQGGDTQYF. For the CDR3, the DNA is TGTGCCAGCAGTTACCCACAGGGAGGGGATACGCAGTATTTT.

The chain carries TRBV3-1 (or the pseudogene TRBV3-2) and TRBJ2-1, with D tentatively TRBD1 (7 bases). V lost 0 bases and J 15 bases, leaving 15 bases between the germline ends. The CDR3 runs 13 residues. Per the germline V gene, CDR1 is LGHDT and CDR2 is YNNKEL (reference sequence). DNA of the CDR3: TGTGCCAGCAGCCAAGATCAGGGGGGCCAACGGTTCTTC. This codes for CASSQDQGGQRFF.

The chain is built from TRBV3-1 (or the pseudogene TRBV3-2) and TRBJ2-1, with D tentatively TRBD2 (5 bases). Trimming removed 1 base from V and 1 base from J, with 11 bases in between. Looked up from germline, CDR1 is LGHDT and CDR2 is YNNKEL (reference sequence). The CDR3 is 16 residues long. The CDR3 loop is CASSQGGRPSYNEQFF. The CDR3 region has the DNA TGTGCCAGCAGCCAAGGCGGGCGGCCGTCCTACAATGAGCAGTTCTTC.

The chain carries TRBV27 and TRBJ2-7, with 8 bases that match TRBD1. Germline trimming cut 8 bases from V and 4 bases from J; bases unmatched to any gene: 10. The CDR3 length is 14 residues. From germline, CDR1 is MNHEY and CDR2 SMNVEV (reference sequence). CDR3 in amino acids: CASAATGGEYEQYF. For the CDR3, the DNA is TGTGCCAGCGCGGCTACAGGGGGAGAATACGAGCAGTACTTC.

V is TRBV30 and J is TRBJ1-1; TRBD1 matches 10 bases. Looked up from germline, CDR1 is GTSNPN and CDR2 is SVGIG (reference sequence). The CDR3 covers 16 residues. V lost 5 bases to trimming and J lost 8 bases; unmatched junction nucleotides: 17. As DNA, the CDR3 is TGTGCCTGGTCCAGGACAGGGGGTGAATCGGGCGGCGAAGCTTTCTTT. This codes for CAWSRTGGESGGEAFF.

For the CDR3, the DNA is TGCGCCAGCAGCCCAGTTTCGTGGCTGAACCCTTCCAATGAGCAGTTCTTC. It translates to CASSPVSWLNPSNEQFF. The V gene is TRBV4-1, the J gene TRBJ2-1; D gene ambiguous. The germline CDR1 and CDR2 sequences are MGHRA and YSYEKL. The V gene lost 4 bases and the J gene lost 6 bases, with 22 bases spanning the gap. The CDR3 length is 17 residues.

The chain joins TRBV2 to TRBJ2-5; TRBD2 aligns across 9 bases. CDR1 is SNHLY and CDR2 is FYNNEI in the germline V gene. Trimming took 6 bases from V and 4 from J; bases not matched to a gene: 9. The CDR3 spans 15 residues. The CDR3 reads CASRKTSGGGETQYF. In nucleotides, the CDR3 is TGTGCCAGCAGAAAGACTAGCGGAGGGGGAGAGACCCAGTACTTC.

The chain couples TRBV28 to TRBJ1-3, with D tentatively TRBD1 (6 bases). The CDR3 is 15 residues long. V lost 5 bases and J lost 1, with 12 bases in between. Germline V gene sequence: CDR1 MDHEN, CDR2 SYDVKM. CDR3 DNA sequence: TGTGCCAGCAGTCCCCTACAGGGATCTGGAAACACCATATATTTT. This sequence encodes CASSPLQGSGNTIYF.

The V gene is TRBV3-1 (or the pseudogene TRBV3-2), the J gene TRBJ1-3; D is uncertain. V lost 4 bases and J lost 4, with 11 bases in between. CDR3 length equals 14 residues. CDR1 and CDR2 from the germline V gene are LGHDT and YNNKEL (reference sequence). The DNA of the CDR3 is TGTGCCAGCAGCCCCTGGAGCGAAGGAAACACCATATATTTT. Residues: CASSPWSEGNTIYF.

The V call is TRBV10-2, the J call TRBJ2-5; 15 bases map to TRBD2. Trimming took 4 bases from V and 10 from J; bases not matched to a gene: 7. The CDR3 has 15 amino acids. Germline V gives CDR1 WSHSY, CDR2 SAAADI. In DNA, the CDR3 is TGCGCCAGCAGTGGAGGACTAGCGGGAGGGCCGGGCCAGTACTTC. Amino acid sequence: CASSGGLAGGPGQYF.

This chain links TRBV18 with TRBJ1-2, with TRBD1 identical over 9 bases. CDR3 length: 16 amino acids. The germline CDR1 and CDR2 sequences are KGHSH and LQKENI. V lost 2 bases to trimming and J lost 0 bases; unmatched junction nucleotides: 4. CDR3: CASSPSGQGPNYGYTF. The CDR3 bases are TGTGCCAGCTCACCATCGGGACAGGGACCTAACTATGGCTACACCTTC. The variable domain in full, completed from reference TRBV18 and TRBJ1-2, reads NAGVMQNPRHLVRRRGQEARLRCSPMKGHSHVYWYRQLPEEGLKFMVYLQKENIIDESGMPKERFSAEFPKEGPSILRIQQVVRGDSAAYFCASSPSGQGPNYGYTFGSGTRLTVV.

This clone was detected once. The V and J genes are TRBV11-2 and TRBJ2-2; D is uncertain. This CDR3 contains 14 residues. CDR1 and CDR2 (germline): SGHAT, FQNNGV. V was cut by 6 bases and J by 0 bases, with 8 bases left in between. The CDR3 nucleotides are TGTGCCAGCAGTCTGGGCGCGAACACCGGGGAGCTGTTTTTT. This translates into CASSLGANTGELFF.

The chain has TRBV5-1 and TRBJ2-7; TRBD2 matches at 9 bases. The ends lost 4 bases at V and 6 bases at J; junction bases unmatched: 14. The CDR3 loop spans 16 amino acids. CDR1 SGHRS and CDR2 YFSETQ come from the germline V gene. The CDR3 DNA follows: TGCGCCAGCAGCGCCAGATCGCGGGGGGGTATAGGCGAGCAGTACTTC. Translation gives CASSARSRGGIGEQYF.

The V gene is TRBV6-4, the J gene TRBJ2-3; the match to TRBD2 covers 8 bases. Germline loops: CDR1 MRHNA, CDR2 SNTAGT. The CDR3 consists of 14 residues. The J segment lost 4 bases and the V segment lost 0 bases, leaving 0 bases of the junction unmatched. CDR3 sequence reads: CASSDSGRADTQYF. CDR3 nucleotides: TGTGCCAGCAGTGACTCCGGGAGGGCAGATACGCAGTATTTT.

The chain combines TRBV18 with TRBJ1-1, with D possibly TRBD1 on 6 matching bases. The CDR3 is 15 amino acids. The V end was cut by 2 bases, the J end by 0 bases, with 10 bases between. CDR1 is KGHSH and CDR2 is LQKENI in the germline V gene. The DNA for the CDR3 is TGTGCCAGCTCACCAATAGGACAGCTGAACACTGAAGCTTTCTTT. Protein sequence: CASSPIGQLNTEAFF.

In its sample, this clone was seen a few times. The same CDR3 can be traced to other DNA sequences in this sample. V gene TRBV29-1 combines with J gene TRBJ1-3, with D maybe TRBD1 (5 bases). Per germline, CDR1 SQVTM and CDR2 ANQGSEA. The CDR3 runs 13 residues. The V gene lost 6 bases and the J gene lost 2 bases, with 11 bases spanning the gap. The DNA for the CDR3 is TGCAGCGTCGGTACAGGAGCTGGAAACACCATATATTTT. This sequence encodes CSVGTGAGNTIYF.